The rows below give T cell receptor beta chains drawn from one sample of a study of CD8 T cells in ankylosing spondylitis. TCRdb reprocessed the 5' RACE reads via MiXCR and lists one record per CDR3 protein. The sample holds 30,000 to 45,000 distinct CDR3 sequences, around 15% seen once. Sequencing was carried out using synovial fluid, either unsorted or a sorted T cell fraction (not recorded which). The receptor source for this set is a male donor with ankylosing spondylitis. CDR3s include the opening cysteine and the closing phenylalanine or tryptophan. The order of the fields is V gene, clone size, D gene, J gene, CDR3 protein, CDR3 DNA. A D gene is named only where the DNA matches it firmly. Size tells how often a clone was seen (once, few, many) or the class of an expanded clone, and some rows leave it out.

V: TRBV5-1; size: -; D: -; J: TRBJ1-2; CDR3: CASSGKAGTKSYGYTF; DNA: TGCGCCAGCAGCGGAAAAGCAGGAACTAAATCGTATGGCTACACCTTC
V: TRBV7-9; size: many; D: -; J: TRBJ1-1; CDR3: CASHPTFRIPWGAEAGTEAFF; DNA: TGTGCCAGCCACCCTACGTTCCGGATTCCTTGGGGGGCCGAAGCTGGCACTGAAGCTTTCTTT
V: TRBV7-6; size: -; D: TRBD2; J: TRBJ2-5; CDR3: CASSITSGRGETQYF; DNA: TGTGCCAGCAGCATTACTAGCGGGAGAGGGGAGACCCAGTACTTC
V: TRBV11-2; size: many; D: -; J: TRBJ1-1; CDR3: CASSFRPGSTEAFF; DNA: TGTGCCAGCAGCTTTAGGCCAGGGTCCACTGAAGCTTTCTTT
V: TRBV12-3/TRBV12-4; size: -; D: -; J: TRBJ1-5; CDR3: CASSLGPGRSNQPQHF; DNA: TGTGCCAGCAGTTTGGGCCCGGGACGGAGCAATCAGCCCCAGCATTTT
V: TRBV28; size: -; D: -; J: TRBJ2-2; CDR3: CASRPTSQNTGELFF; DNA: TGTGCCAGCAGACCCACTAGCCAGAACACCGGGGAGCTGTTTTTT
V: TRBV13; size: many; D: TRBD2; J: TRBJ2-1; CDR3: CASSLEGGDNEQFF; DNA: TGTGCCAGCAGCTTGGAGGGAGGGGACAATGAGCAGTTCTTC
V: TRBV28; size: many; D: TRBD1; J: TRBJ2-7; CDR3: CASSSRTGEVHEQYF; DNA: TGTGCCAGCAGTTCTCGGACAGGGGAGGTTCATGAGCAGTACTTC
V: TRBV7-3; size: -; D: -; J: TRBJ1-2; CDR3: CASSLTATGNYGYTF; DNA: TGTGCCAGCAGCTTAACCGCCACAGGGAACTATGGCTACACCTTC
V: TRBV6-1; size: many; D: -; J: TRBJ1-2; CDR3: CASSEGENYGYTF; DNA: TGTGCCAGCAGTGAGGGCGAGAACTATGGCTACACCTTC
V: TRBV11-2; size: -; D: -; J: TRBJ2-7; CDR3: CASSLSSDHEQYF; DNA: TGTGCCAGCAGCTTATCGTCTGACCACGAGCAGTACTTC
V: TRBV28; size: -; D: -; J: TRBJ1-5; CDR3: CASSPGPLGNQPQHF; DNA: TGTGCCAGCAGCCCAGGACCTTTAGGCAATCAGCCCCAGCATTTT
V: TRBV6-1; size: -; D: TRBD1; J: TRBJ2-1; CDR3: CASSEQGASYNEQFF; DNA: TGTGCCAGCAGTGAACAGGGGGCGAGCTACAATGAGCAGTTCTTC
V: TRBV4-3; size: -; D: -; J: TRBJ1-2; CDR3: CASSQSNYGYTF; DNA: TGCGCCAGCAGCCAGAGTAACTATGGCTACACCTTC
V: TRBV28; size: few; D: TRBD1; J: TRBJ1-1; CDR3: CASSLLPDRGPTEAFF; DNA: TGTGCCAGCAGTTTATTACCCGACAGGGGGCCCACTGAAGCTTTCTTT
V: TRBV6-5; size: many; D: -; J: TRBJ2-7; CDR3: CASSYREGAGYYEQYF; DNA: TGTGCCAGCAGTTACAGGGAGGGGGCGGGATACTACGAGCAGTACTTC
V: TRBV28; size: many; D: -; J: TRBJ2-7; CDR3: CASRMKTLPPYEQYF; DNA: TGTGCCAGCAGAATGAAAACATTGCCCCCCTACGAGCAGTACTTC
V: TRBV7-8; size: few; D: -; J: TRBJ1-2; CDR3: CASSLLRSYGYTF; DNA: TGTGCCAGCAGCTTACTCCGGAGCTATGGCTACACCTTC
V: TRBV18; size: few; D: -; J: TRBJ2-7; CDR3: CASSSGTTYEQYF; DNA: TGTGCCAGCTCATCAGGTACAACCTACGAGCAGTACTTC
V: TRBV6-2/TRBV6-3; size: -; D: -; J: TRBJ1-6; CDR3: CASSYPAEGYLFRVSYNSPLHF; DNA: TGTGCCAGCAGTTACCCCGCCGAAGGGTACCTTTTCAGGGTCTCCTATAATTCACCCCTCCACTTT
V: TRBV29-1; size: few; D: -; J: TRBJ1-1; CDR3: CSAAHREGTEAFF; DNA: TGCAGCGCCGCCCACCGGGAGGGAACTGAAGCTTTCTTT
V: TRBV5-1; size: few; D: TRBD1; J: TRBJ2-7; CDR3: CASSHRDRGDEQYF; DNA: TGCGCCAGCAGCCACCGGGACAGGGGTGACGAGCAGTACTTC
V: TRBV6-2/TRBV6-3; size: many; D: -; J: TRBJ2-2; CDR3: CASSPGTEEVGELFF; DNA: TGTGCCAGCAGCCCCGGGACGGAGGAGGTCGGGGAGCTGTTTTTT
V: TRBV28; size: -; D: -; J: TRBJ2-7; CDR3: CASSPSVWEQYF; DNA: TGTGCCAGCAGTCCCAGTGTGTGGGAGCAGTACTTC
V: TRBV6-2/TRBV6-3; size: -; D: TRBD2; J: TRBJ2-4; CDR3: CASNPLAGRDIQYF; DNA: TGTGCCAGCAACCCTCTAGCGGGGAGGGACATTCAGTACTTC
V: TRBV11-1; size: -; D: TRBD1; J: TRBJ2-7; CDR3: CASSQINRGLRPLSSYEQYF; DNA: TGTGCCAGCAGCCAGATAAACAGGGGTTTGCGGCCCTTAAGCTCCTACGAGCAGTACTTC
V: TRBV6-4; size: few; D: TRBD2; J: TRBJ2-3; CDR3: CASSEEASGGPDTQYF; DNA: TGTGCCAGCAGTGAGGAAGCTAGCGGGGGGCCAGATACGCAGTATTTT
V: TRBV4-3; size: few; D: TRBD1; J: TRBJ1-5; CDR3: CASSQGTGWLNQPQHF; DNA: TGCGCCAGCAGCCAAGGGACAGGGTGGCTAAATCAGCCCCAGCATTTT
V: TRBV7-9; size: many; D: -; J: TRBJ1-2; CDR3: CASSFPGARDGYTF; DNA: TGTGCCAGCAGCTTCCCCGGGGCGCGTGATGGCTACACCTTC
V: TRBV2; size: few; D: TRBD2; J: TRBJ2-3; CDR3: CASNPSGRATDTQYF; DNA: TGTGCCAGCAACCCTAGCGGGAGGGCAACAGATACGCAGTATTTT
V: TRBV12-3/TRBV12-4; size: many; D: TRBD1; J: TRBJ1-2; CDR3: CASSYRDRSYLNYGYTF; DNA: TGTGCCAGCAGTTACCGGGACAGATCCTACCTTAACTATGGCTACACCTTC
V: TRBV6-4; size: -; D: -; J: TRBJ2-4; CDR3: CASSSGADSKNIQYF; DNA: TGTGCCAGCAGTTCGGGGGCGGACTCCAAAAACATTCAGTACTTC
V: TRBV20-1; size: -; D: -; J: TRBJ2-7; CDR3: CSAFYTGGEQYF; DNA: TGCAGTGCTTTTTATACAGGTGGCGAGCAGTACTTC
V: TRBV29-1; size: -; D: TRBD2; J: TRBJ2-5; CDR3: CSVEDHDRGLAGNQYF; DNA: TGCAGCGTTGAAGACCACGACCGGGGACTAGCGGGAAACCAGTATTTC
V: TRBV29-1; size: many; D: -; J: TRBJ1-1; CDR3: CSGGARMNTEAFF; DNA: TGCAGCGGGGGCGCACGGATGAACACTGAAGCTTTCTTT
V: TRBV20-1; size: -; D: TRBD1; J: TRBJ2-7; CDR3: CSARDSADYEQYF; DNA: TGCAGTGCCCGGGACAGCGCCGACTACGAGCAGTACTTC
V: TRBV20-1; size: -; D: -; J: TRBJ2-2; CDR3: CSARGFAGLPGELFF; DNA: TGCAGTGCTAGAGGATTTGCCGGACTCCCCGGGGAGCTGTTTTTT
V: TRBV27; size: many; D: -; J: TRBJ2-3; CDR3: CASSLYPLPGESTDTQYF; DNA: TGTGCCAGCAGTTTATACCCCTTGCCAGGCGAGAGCACAGATACGCAGTATTTT
V: TRBV6-1; size: few; D: -; J: TRBJ2-7; CDR3: CASSDPQNSYEQYF; DNA: TGTGCCAGCAGTGACCCACAGAACTCCTACGAGCAGTACTTC
V: TRBV9; size: many; D: -; J: TRBJ1-2; CDR3: CASSAPGQGPGYTF; DNA: TGTGCCAGCAGCGCGCCGGGACAAGGGCCTGGCTACACCTTC
V: TRBV7-2; size: many; D: TRBD1; J: TRBJ1-1; CDR3: CASYPGQGTTEAFF; DNA: TGTGCCAGCTATCCGGGACAGGGCACCACTGAAGCTTTCTTT
V: TRBV12-3/TRBV12-4; size: few; D: -; J: TRBJ2-7; CDR3: CASSERDGRRCEQYF; DNA: TGTGCCAGCAGTGAAAGGGACGGCCGTCGGTGCGAGCAGTACTTC